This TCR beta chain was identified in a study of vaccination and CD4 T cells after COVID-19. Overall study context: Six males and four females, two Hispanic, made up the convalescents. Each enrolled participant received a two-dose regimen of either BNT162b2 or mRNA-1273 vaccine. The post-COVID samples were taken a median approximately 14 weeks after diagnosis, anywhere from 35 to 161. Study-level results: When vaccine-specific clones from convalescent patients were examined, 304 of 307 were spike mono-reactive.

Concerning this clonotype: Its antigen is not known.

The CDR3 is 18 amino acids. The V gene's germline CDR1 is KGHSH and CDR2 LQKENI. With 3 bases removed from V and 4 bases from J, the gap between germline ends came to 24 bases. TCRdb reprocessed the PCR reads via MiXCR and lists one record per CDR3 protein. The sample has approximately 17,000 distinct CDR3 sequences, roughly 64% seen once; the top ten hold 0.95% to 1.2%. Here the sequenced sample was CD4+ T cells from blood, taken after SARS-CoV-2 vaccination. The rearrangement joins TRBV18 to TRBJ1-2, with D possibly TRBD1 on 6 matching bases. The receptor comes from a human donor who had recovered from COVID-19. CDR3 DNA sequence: TGTGCCAGCTCACCTTCGTCAATAGGGGCAGGGGAGACCTATGGCTACACCTTC. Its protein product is CASSPSSIGAGETYGYTF.